This TCR beta chain is drawn from a study of shared clonotypes between healthy human individuals. Germline CDR1 and CDR2: MGHRA and YSYEKL. After removal of 3 bases from V and 5 bases from J, the junction contained 19 bases not matched to a gene. CDR3 length: 19 residues. The assay was immunoSEQ multiplex PCR, and TCRdb's table has in-frame clones only and misses some. The repertoire includes more than 500,000 clones, around 95% of them detected once, and 0.05% to 0.08% sits in the top ten. The receptor's source is a woman younger than 45 in good health. The genes are TRBV4-1 and TRBJ1-1; 9 positions agree with TRBD1. The sample was naive CD4+ T cells sorted from blood. The subset denotes: CD45RA+ positively selected. The CDR3 protein is CASSHPRGQGVTFRTEAFF. CDR3 nucleotide sequence: TGCGCCAGCAGCCACCCCCGGGGACAGGGTGTTACTTTTCGAACTGAAGCTTTCTTT.